What follows describes a single T cell receptor (beta chain). Its antigen has not been determined. One base away there is no much larger clone; base qualities are not given. At one collaborating source in Seattle, patients were enrolled during active infection and were followed longitudinally through the course of disease. The collaborating institutions used their own protocols to collect whole blood in K2EDTA tubes. For TCRbeta analysis, collaborators shipped samples as frozen whole blood, isolated PBMCs, or DNA extracted from either of those sample types. This entry belongs to a study of blood T cell repertoires in COVID-19 (dated by TCRdb to 2020 to 2021). About the study as a whole: Samples from collaborators originated in the United States, Italy and Spain and spanned both the acute and convalescent phases of COVID-19. A de-identified subject ID, COVID-19 status, age in years and sex were almost always included in the sample metadata. Where available, HLA class I and class II types were taken from metadata supplied by the sample provider and were not determined by assay-based typing. A freely available public database, intended as a resource for researchers studying the immune response to SARS-CoV-2, is where the repertoires were released. The prospective study material was composed of cDNA or gDNA derived from T cells, B-cell-depleted T cells, or PBMCs. Subjects who had been exposed to COVID-19, were actively infected with it, or had recovered from it provided the deeply sampled blood TCRbeta repertoires that made up the dataset. The samples were drawn from two sources: the first 160 participants of the ongoing ImmuneRACE study, and 1,000 to 1,500 subjects contributed by 6 global collaborators. What the study reported, not specific to this receptor: The quantity of clinical and demographic metadata differed by source and by participant and was supplied without curation.

V has 4 bases trimmed and J has 8 bases trimmed; junction bases matching no gene number 9. Counted from cysteine to phenylalanine, this CDR3 has 13 amino acids. Of the read, only the CDR3 DNA is kept; its 39 bases are in frame from base 1. The germline V gene yields SGHRS for CDR1 and YFSETQ for CDR2. TCRbeta CDR3 regions were amplified from genomic DNA using the immunoSEQ Assay, a bias-controlled multiplex PCR. For the original study's pipeline: Nucleated cell counts per sample were estimated from amplification of reference gene primers within the assay. To quantify the absolute abundance of each unique TCRbeta CDR3 rearrangement, sequence reads were collapsed and filtered. Productive Simpson clonality was computed per sample as the square root of Simpson's diversity index over productive rearrangements. In its TCRdb copy, this immuneACCESS table keeps in-frame sequences only and misses some clones. Where compared with another copy, unresolved V genes explain less than half of these, and the others have no known cause. The V and J calls and clone size come from that table; D and trimming were worked out from the DNA. The sample table lists about 210,000 clones, over 75% of them with a count of one. Roughly 4.6% of the sample is taken by the ten largest.

The specimen was peripheral blood. The TCR comes from a man aged 45 to 65 with COVID-19, enrolled during active disease. The V gene is TRBV5-1 and the J gene is TRBJ2-7; TRBD1 matches 7 bases in the middle. The DNA sequence is as follows: TGCGCCAGCAGCGACGGGGACAGTCTTAAGCAGTACTTC. Its protein is CASSDGDSLKQYF.